The sequence of this TCR beta chain was determined in a study of tumor-infiltrating lymphocytes in primary liver carcinoma. Concerning this clonotype: This is likely a read error, given that the CDR3 carries no conserved phenylalanine or tryptophan at its end.

A primer in the constant region served to generate TCR beta cDNA from 450 to 650 ng of total RNA. For TCR beta, libraries were produced by three nested multiplex PCR rounds using slightly modified ARM-PCR. The first two PCR rounds used TRBV1-TRBV30 primers with a Cbeta primer, 10 cycles each. TCRdb independently ran MiXCR on the multiplex PCR reads; one entry per CDR3 protein. The sample carries about 48,000 distinct CDR3 sequences, around 79% recorded once. Joint extraction of RNA and DNA used roughly 17-32 mg of bulk tissue that was unsorted. The CDR3 is 19 amino acids. Germline V gene lookup returns CDR1 SGHAT and CDR2 FQNNGV.

Sequencing input: liver tumor tissue from sampling region 3. The subset denotes: tumor region T3, left-lateral pole. V and J are TRBV11-2 and TRBJ2-2, with D maybe TRBD1 (6 bases). The receptor comes from a man aged 40-55 years with primary liver carcinoma and hepatitis B virus infection. The CDR3 is CSSSIDRGGVRPNTGELFY. The CDR3 DNA is TGTTCCAGCAGCATAGATCGAGGGGGAGTGCGCCCGAACACCGGGGAGCTGTTTTAT.